This TCR beta chain comes out of a study of Ad26.COV2.S vaccination and SARS-CoV-2 variants. The germline gives CDR1 LNHDA, CDR2 SQIVND (reference sequence). Trimming took 4 bases from V and 9 from J; bases not matched to a gene: 10. This CDR3 is built from 16 residues. Study-wide results and caveats: The authors reported substantial breadth in spike-specific CD8+ and CD4+ T cell responses after vaccination. Vaccinees showed greater spike-specific TCR breadth than placebo recipients. The TCR breadth and depth analyses may have produced an underestimate of total T cell responses.

The repertoire was sequenced with immunoSEQ multiplex PCR; TCRdb's copy has only in-frame clones and lacks some. Among under 150,000 clones, more than 80% were seen once, and the ten largest hold around 5.1%. A single count supports this clone. Its target is unknown. Sequenced material: peripheral blood, taken after recovery from COVID-19. The sequence came from a human donor who had recovered from COVID-19. The genes are TRBV19 and TRBJ2-1, with 12 bases aligning to TRBD2. CDR3 bases: TGTGCCAGTAGTAGGAACCCGGGACTAGCGGGTAGTGAGCAGTTCTTC. Translation: CASSRNPGLAGSEQFF.